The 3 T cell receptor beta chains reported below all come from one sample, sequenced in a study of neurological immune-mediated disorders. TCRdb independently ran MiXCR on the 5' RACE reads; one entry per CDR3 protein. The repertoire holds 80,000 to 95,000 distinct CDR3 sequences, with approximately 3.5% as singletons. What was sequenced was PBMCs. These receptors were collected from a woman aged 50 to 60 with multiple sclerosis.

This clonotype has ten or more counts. DNA of the CDR3: TGTGCCAGCAGCGTCGAGGGAGGCAGGGCCCCAGATACGCAGTATTTT. Translation: CASSVEGGRAPDTQYF. The J gene is TRBJ2-3, the V gene TRBV9; weak D call: TRBD2 (6 bases). The CDR3 totals 16 residues. The V gene's germline CDR1 is SGDLS and CDR2 YYNGEE. The ends were cut back, 2 bases at V and 4 bases at J, with 17 bases in the middle. The entire variable domain, with the rest obtained from reference TRBV9 and TRBJ2-3, is as follows: DSGVTQTPKHLITATGQRVTLRCSPRSGDLSVYWYQQSLDQGLQFLIQYYNGEERAKGNILERFSAQQFPDLHSELNLSSLELGDSALYFCASSVEGGRAPDTQYFGPGTRLTVL.

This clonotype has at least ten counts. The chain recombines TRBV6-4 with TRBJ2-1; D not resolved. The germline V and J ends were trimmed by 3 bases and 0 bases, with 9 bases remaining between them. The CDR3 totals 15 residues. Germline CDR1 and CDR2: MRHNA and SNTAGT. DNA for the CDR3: TGTGCCAGCAGTGATGTAGGCAGCTCCTACAATGAGCAGTTCTTC. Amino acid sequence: CASSDVGSSYNEQFF.

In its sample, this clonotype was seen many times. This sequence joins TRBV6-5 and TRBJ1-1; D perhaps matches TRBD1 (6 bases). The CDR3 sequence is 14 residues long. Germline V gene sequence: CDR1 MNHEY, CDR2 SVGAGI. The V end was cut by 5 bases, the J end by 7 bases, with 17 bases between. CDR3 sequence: CASSRDRTAVEAFF. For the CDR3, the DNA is TGTGCCAGCAGTCGAGACAGGACGGCGGTTGAAGCTTTCTTT.